These 20 T cell receptor beta chains originate from one sample sequenced in a study of cytomegalovirus exposure and HLA in healthy donors (dated by TCRdb to about 2017). Receptors were amplified or captured by the immunoSEQ multiplex PCR assay. A mixture of 60 forward primers for TCR Vbeta segments and 13 reverse primers for TCR Jbeta segments was used in the multiplex PCR. TCRdb took over this immuneACCESS table, retaining in-frame rearrangements with V and J assigned. Such tables are incomplete; in checked studies, under half of the missing clones stem from an unresolved V gene, and the remainder is unexplained. Within this sample are 81,000 or so clones, with 75% to 85% of them counted one time only. The ten top clones hold approximately 3% of the sample. Sequencing used PBMCs. These receptors were obtained from a man aged 50 to 60 in good health and CMV-seropositive.

V and J are TRBV7-6 and TRBJ2-1, with a possible D match to TRBD2 (6 bases). Per the germline V gene, CDR1 is SGHVS and CDR2 is FNYEAQ. CDR3 length equals 16 residues. Trimming pared 5 bases from V and 7 bases from J, leaving 21 bases between. The CDR3 reads CASSTHRLVSLNEQFF. The CDR3 nucleotides read TGTGCCAGCAGCACACACCGACTAGTTTCCCTAAATGAGCAGTTCTTC.

This clone has just one count. The J gene is TRBJ2-2, the V gene TRBV30; 11 nucleotides match TRBD2. There are 16 residues in the CDR3. CDR1 and CDR2 (germline): GTSNPN, SVGIG (reference sequence). With 3 bases clipped from V and 3 bases from J, the junction kept 6 bases outside the gene matches. CDR3 amino acids: CAWRVSGRVHTGELFF. The CDR3 DNA is TGTGCCTGGAGAGTTAGCGGGAGGGTCCACACCGGGGAGCTGTTTTTT.

This chain uses TRBV6-6 with TRBJ1-5; 7 bases agree with TRBD1. Germline V lookup: CDR1 MNHNY, CDR2 SVGAGI (reference sequence). With V trimmed by 9 bases and J by 4 bases, 9 bases remained unmatched. This CDR3 has 14 amino acids. CDR3 sequence: CASIPGQLNQPQHF. The CDR3 DNA is TGTGCCAGTATTCCGGGACAGTTAAATCAGCCCCAGCATTTT.

The chain carries TRBV27 and TRBJ2-2, with D possibly being TRBD2 (6 bases). Trimming removed 5 bases from V and 1 base from J, with 14 bases in between. The CDR3 has 16 amino acids. Germline V CDR1 and CDR2: MNHEY, SMNVEV (reference sequence). CDR3 sequence reads: CASSPLPAGNTGELFF. The CDR3, as DNA: TGTGCCAGCAGTCCTCTTCCAGCGGGGAACACCGGGGAGCTGTTTTTT.

The genes are TRBV6-1 and TRBJ1-1, with TRBD1 identical over 8 bases. Unmatched junction bases numbered 5, after V lost 2 bases and J lost 6 bases. The CDR3 spans 14 residues. From germline, CDR1 is MNHNS and CDR2 SASEGT. This CDR3 is CASSERQGFAEAFF. Here the CDR3 DNA reads TGTGCCAGCAGTGAAAGACAGGGGTTCGCTGAAGCTTTCTTT.

The V call is TRBV5-1, the J call TRBJ1-1, with D hard to call. In germline, CDR1 is SGHRS, CDR2 YFSETQ. The CDR3 length is 12 residues. V lost 7 bases, J lost 3 bases, and 10 bases lay in between. CDR3 residues: CASGLSYTEAFF. CDR3 DNA: TGCGCCAGCGGGCTATCATACACTGAAGCTTTCTTT.

The J gene is TRBJ1-5, the V gene TRBV6-6; TRBD1 matches 9 bases. The V segment lost 6 bases and the J segment 4 bases; nucleotides outside the gene matches: 7. The CDR3 consists of 15 residues. Per germline, CDR1 MNHNY and CDR2 SVGAGI (reference sequence). CDR3 region: CASRALQGANQPQHF. Written as DNA, the CDR3 is TGTGCCAGCAGGGCCCTACAGGGGGCTAATCAGCCCCAGCATTTT.

This chain links TRBV27 with TRBJ1-2; D unresolved. The V and J ends lost 0 bases and 0 bases respectively, with 8 bases between them. Per the germline V gene, CDR1 is MNHEY and CDR2 is SMNVEV (reference sequence). The CDR3 is made up of 15 amino acids. This chain's CDR3 is CASSLSGSPNYGYTF. CDR3 DNA: TGTGCCAGCAGTTTATCCGGGAGTCCTAACTATGGCTACACCTTC.

In its sample, this clone was seen once. This chain joins TRBV28 and TRBJ2-7, with 9 bases matching TRBD1. Per germline, CDR1 MDHEN and CDR2 SYDVKM. The CDR3 totals 13 residues. V lost 6 bases and J lost 5; bases outside the gene matches: 5. The CDR3 reads CASRRTGENEQYF. DNA for the CDR3: TGTGCCAGCAGACGGACAGGGGAGAACGAGCAGTACTTC.

The chain recombines TRBV7-6 with TRBJ2-1; 7 positions agree with TRBD2. Losses at the gene ends were 5 bases for V and 9 bases for J; bases not matched to a gene: 4. Per germline, CDR1 SGHVS and CDR2 FNYEAQ. This CDR3 region has 12 residues. The CDR3 coding sequence is TGTGCCAGCAGCGATACTAGCGCTGAGCAGTTCTTC. Protein: CASSDTSAEQFF.

The chain links TRBV9 to TRBJ2-1, with 8 bases identical to TRBD2. CDR1 is SGDLS and CDR2 is YYNGEE in the germline V gene. The CDR3 contains 15 residues. The V segment lost 0 bases and the J segment 9 bases; nucleotides outside the gene matches: 8. CDR3 protein: CASSVEGLEVSEQFF. Written as DNA, the CDR3 is TGTGCCAGCAGCGTAGAGGGACTAGAGGTTAGTGAGCAGTTCTTC.

The V call is TRBV7-9, the J call TRBJ1-5; D perhaps matches TRBD1 (6 bases). This CDR3 has 13 residues. Germline CDR1 SEHNR, CDR2 FQNEAQ (reference sequence). V lost 5 bases, J lost 7 bases, and 12 bases lay in between. In DNA, the CDR3 is TGTGCCAGCAGCCCGGACAGCGCCCAGCCCCAGCATTTT. The encoded protein is CASSPDSAQPQHF.

The chain has TRBV5-1 and TRBJ2-7, with TRBD2 matching over 7 bases. The V segment lost 2 bases and the J segment 6 bases; nucleotides outside the gene matches: 8. The V gene's germline CDR1 is SGHRS and CDR2 YFSETQ. The CDR3 is 14 residues long. The CDR3 sequence is CASSLPGGDVEQYF. In DNA form, the CDR3 reads TGCGCCAGCAGCTTACCGGGAGGTGATGTCGAGCAGTACTTC. The full variable domain, rest sourced from reference TRBV5-1 and TRBJ2-7, is KAGVTQTPRYLIKTRGQQVTLSCSPISGHRSVSWYQQTPGQGLQFLFEYFSETQRNKGNFPGRFSGRQFSNSRSEMNVSTLELGDSALYLCASSLPGGDVEQYFGPGTRLTVT.

This chain links TRBV5-1 with TRBJ1-1; D is possibly TRBD1 (5 bases). CDR1 and CDR2 (germline): SGHRS, YFSETQ. This CDR3 is built from 13 residues. V was trimmed by 3 bases and J by 1 base, leaving 7 bases between them. The DNA of the CDR3 is TGCGCCAGCAGCTCACAGGCGAACACTGAAGCTTTCTTT. Translation gives CASSSQANTEAFF.

This chain joins TRBV9 and TRBJ2-1; 9 bases align to TRBD2. The germline CDR1 and CDR2 sequences are SGDLS and YYNGEE. The trim removed 4 bases at V and 2 bases at J, leaving 4 bases unmatched. This CDR3 contains 15 residues. CDR3 sequence reads: CASSLIAGAYNEQFF. The CDR3 DNA sequence: TGTGCCAGCAGCCTGATAGCGGGAGCCTACAATGAGCAGTTCTTC.

The chain combines TRBV9 with TRBJ1-1; tentative D call: TRBD1 (6 bases). The V end was cut by 0 bases, the J end by 1 base, with 13 bases between. CDR1 and CDR2 (germline): SGDLS, YYNGEE. This CDR3 is built from 16 residues. CDR3 nucleotide sequence: TGTGCCAGCAGCGTAGCTGCAAGGACAGCGAACACTGAAGCTTTCTTT. Its protein product is CASSVAARTANTEAFF.

This rearrangement joins TRBV7-6 to TRBJ2-2, with TRBD2 as a possible D gene (6 bases). The CDR3 is made up of 17 amino acids. Germline V gene data show CDR1 as SGHVS and CDR2 as FNYEAQ. Trimming left V 4 bases short and J 1 base short, with 16 bases between. CDR3 protein: CASSYSGWRGNTGELFF. In DNA, the CDR3 is TGTGCCAGCAGCTATAGTGGGTGGAGGGGGAACACCGGGGAGCTGTTTTTT. Full variable domain (outside the CDR3, taken from reference TRBV7-6 and TRBJ2-2): GAGVSQSPRYKVTKRGQDVALRCDPISGHVSLYWYRQALGQGPEFLTYFNYEAQQDKSGLPNDRFSAERPEGSISTLTIQRTEQRDSAMYRCASSYSGWRGNTGELFFGEGSRLTVL.

V usage is TRBV6-5 and J usage is TRBJ1-2, with D possibly TRBD1 on 6 matching bases. This CDR3 comprises 15 residues. Per germline, CDR1 MNHEY and CDR2 SVGAGI. The V gene lost 6 bases and the J gene lost 4 bases, with 18 bases spanning the gap. The CDR3 nucleotides are TGTGCCAGCAGCTCCAGGACAGAACCTTTCTATGGCTACACCTTC. It translates to CASSSRTEPFYGYTF.

This clone was found a few times. One end of the junction is discordant with germline, which a read error may explain. The chain combines TRBV7-7 with TRBJ2-7; TRBD1 might be the D (6 bases). CDR3 length: 14 amino acids. Germline lookup yields CDR1 SSHAT and CDR2 FNYEAQ (reference sequence). CDR3 protein: CASSPGTPSSEQYF. In DNA form, the CDR3 reads TGTGCTAGCAGCCCCGGGACACCCTCAAGCGAGCAGTACTTC.

This clone was observed a handful of times. The chain uses TRBV6-6 and TRBJ2-5, with a tentative D call TRBD1 (6 bases). V dropped 5 bases and J dropped 5 bases, with 12 bases sitting between them. The CDR3 has 13 residues. Germline CDR1 and CDR2: MNHNY and SVGAGI (reference sequence). The CDR3 DNA reads as TGTGCCAGCAGTCCGGGGACAATTGAGACCCAGTACTTC. Amino acids: CASSPGTIETQYF.